This T cell receptor beta chain was found in a study of blood T cell repertoires in COVID-19. Study information: The analysed material was cDNA or gDNA that came from T cells, B-cell-depleted T cells, or PBMCs.

Original processing methods: Reference gene primers were amplified, and this amplification served to estimate nucleated cell counts. Here immunoSEQ multiplex PCR was the method, and the copy in TCRdb shows in-frame clones only, minus some. The DNA gave D and trimming, while V, J and clone size come from that table. The table includes roughly 100,000 clones, about 90% detected once. The CDR3 has 13 amino acids. Per germline, CDR1 ENHRY and CDR2 SYGVKD. V lost 0 bases to trimming and J lost 11 bases, with 13 bases between them. The TCR originated in a woman aged 55-70 years with acute or convalescent COVID-19. The chain has TRBV10-3 and TRBJ1-1; D remains unclear. Specimen: peripheral blood. CDR3 nucleotides: TGTGCCATCAGTGAGTCCCCCCTCCCGGAGGCTTTCTTT. This sequence encodes CAISESPLPEAFF.